The entry that follows covers one T cell receptor (beta chain) sequence. Its target is unknown. TCRdb's table, derived via immunoSEQ multiplex PCR, lists solely in-frame clones and lacks some. Altogether fewer than 45,000 clones are present, about 75% being singletons, with the ten largest covering 4% to 6.5%. These data are taken from a study of a mutant IDH1 vaccine in newly diagnosed glioma. Study summary: Patients arrived already treated with radiotherapy, temozolomide, or both, most having had both. General observations from the study: Patients mounted vaccine-induced immune responses in 80% to 95% of cases.

This CDR3 is 15 amino acids long. Germline values: CDR1 SNHLY, CDR2 FYNNEI. The junction had 5 bases not matched to a gene; V was cut back by 5 bases and J by 2 bases. Time point denoted: week 23, last vaccination. Vaccine doses each comprised 300 ug of mutant IDH1 20-mer peptide, with topical imiquimod. The clonotype originates from a man aged 45-65 years with glioma. The chain uses TRBV2 and TRBJ2-1, with 8 positions matching TRBD2. The specimen comprised PBMCs, sampled from a glioma patient whose treatment included an IDH1 peptide vaccine. The CDR3 DNA reads as TGTGCCAGCAGTCGAATAGCGGGGCCCTACAATGAGCAGTTCTTC. It is translated as CASSRIAGPYNEQFF.